This entry features one TCR beta chain sequence. Its antigen is as yet unknown. The PCR used 60 Vbeta and 13 Jbeta primers. Assay used: immunoSEQ multiplex PCR; TCRdb lists only in-frame clones, some missing. The table records 110,000 or so clones, roughly two thirds of them present only once. The length of the CDR3 is 16 residues. Germline CDR1 and CDR2: SGDLS and YYNGEE. V was pared by 0 bases and J by 3 bases, with 5 bases of the junction left unmatched. This record belongs to a study of cytomegalovirus exposure and HLA in healthy donors. General study results and limits: Later analysis demonstrated an association between a missense DCLRE1C variant and TCR beta V- and J-gene trimming.

The TCR originated in a young man in good health and CMV-seropositive. The rearrangement joins TRBV9 to TRBJ2-5, with 10 bases matching TRBD2. Sequences were obtained from PBMCs. This CDR3 is CASSVASTSGEETQYF. CDR3 nucleotide sequence: TGTGCCAGCAGCGTAGCTAGCACTAGCGGGGAAGAGACCCAGTACTTC.